This entry features one T cell receptor (beta chain) sequence. In the same sample, other DNA sequences code for this CDR3. The V gene lost 6 bases and the J gene lost 3 bases, with 6 bases spanning the gap. Germline lookup yields CDR1 MDHEN and CDR2 SYDVKM. This CDR3 has 11 residues. Authors' processing steps: Estimated nucleated cell counts came from reference gene primer amplification. Produced via immunoSEQ multiplex PCR; TCRdb's table is partial and in-frame only. The V and J calls and the clone size are those of that table, but D and trimming were determined from the DNA. This sample has about 140,000 clones, with over 75% found just once. This sample stems from a study of blood T cell repertoires in COVID-19. Study details: Collection of acute and convalescent COVID-19 samples took place in the United States, Italy and Spain. T cells, B-cell-depleted T cells, or PBMCs provided the cDNA or gDNA that served as material.

Sequencing was done on a sample of peripheral blood. The receptor was derived from a man between 60 and 75 years old with active or convalescent COVID-19. The chain carries TRBV28 and TRBJ2-7; D is ambiguous. CDR3 DNA sequence: TGTGCCAGCAGCCTACTCTACGAGCAGTACTTC. Translating gives CASSLLYEQYF. The variable domain in full, with the rest retrieved from reference TRBV28 and TRBJ2-7, is DVKVTQSSRYLVKRTGEKVFLECVQDMDHENMFWYRQDPGLGLRLIYFSYDVKMKEKGDIPEGYSVSREKKERFSLILESASTNQTSMYLCASSLLYEQYFGPGTRLTVT.